The TCR beta chain under discussion was sequenced for a study of vaccination effects on CD4 cells after COVID-19. Method: immunoSEQ multiplex PCR; TCRdb's copy keeps in-frame clones and lacks some. The table lists about 79,000 clones, 70% to 75% of them singletons. V shed 0 bases and J shed 3 bases, with 10 bases lying between them. The length of the CDR3 is 14 residues. Germline lookup yields CDR1 SGHRS and CDR2 YFSETQ. ViraFEST used viral peptide pools to expand antigen-specific CD4+ T cells before sequencing. CD4+ T cell isolation took place after less than 13 days of culture. Having tested negative for nucleocapsid antibodies, the vaccine recipients showed no prior SARS-CoV-2 infection. Each culture well received a few million PBMC. These cells were then cultured in IMDM with around 9.6 IU/ml IL-2 and roughly 10 ug/ml peptides. To note about this clone: Its antigen is unknown.

The chain links TRBV5-1 to TRBJ2-7; possibly TRBD1 or TRBD2 for D (6 bases each). The sequenced sample was CD4+ T cells from PBMCs cultured with HCoV-229E spike peptides, obtained before COVID-19 vaccination. The clonotype was recovered from a human donor who received a COVID-19 vaccine. The CDR3 nucleotides read TGCGCCAGCAGCTTGGAGGAGGGGGGCTACGAGCAGTACGTC. This codes for CASSLEEGGYEQYV.